The clone carrying this T cell receptor (beta chain) was recorded only once. TCRdb keeps only in-frame clones here, not all; method: immunoSEQ multiplex PCR. The data contain 200,000 to 250,000 clones, 85% to 95% of them singletons. This sample was taken from a study of control samples from healthy donors and cancer patients. Germline V gene lookup returns CDR1 SNHLY and CDR2 FYNNEI. The V end lost 7 bases, the J end lost 1 base, and 10 bases lay between the germline ends. CDR3 length: 13 residues. The clonotype was recovered from a man aged 50 to 60 in good health. J is TRBJ1-1 and V is TRBV2; D may be TRBD1 (6 bases). The specimen sequenced was blood. In DNA, the CDR3 is TGTGCCAGCACCCAACAGGGGAACACTGAAGCTTTCTTT. It is translated as CASTQQGNTEAFF.